The next 18 T cell receptor beta chains were all read from a single sample in a study of blood T cell repertoires in COVID-19. Profiling relied on immunoSEQ multiplex PCR, and the TCRdb table lists in-frame clones only, not all of them. The table includes around 150,000 clones, 65% to 85% detected once. Specimen: PBMCs or T cells enriched from blood (not recorded which). These receptors were taken from an older woman who had recovered from COVID-19.

V is TRBV2 and J is TRBJ1-5; D may be TRBD1 (6 bases). Germline CDR1 is SNHLY and CDR2 is FYNNEI. The V gene lost 4 bases and the J gene lost 2 bases, with 15 bases spanning the gap. The CDR3 has 16 residues. CDR3 in amino acids: CASSVTQGVGNQPQHF. CDR3 sequence (DNA): TGTGCCAGCAGTGTCACACAGGGAGTAGGCAATCAGCCCCAGCATTTT.

V is TRBV4-2 and J is TRBJ1-5; D unclear. The germline V gene has CDR1 LGHNA and CDR2 YNFKEQ. There are 15 residues in the CDR3. Trimming left V 3 bases short and J 1 base short, with 10 bases between. The CDR3 sequence is CASSHPGGSNQPQHF. The DNA of the CDR3 is TGTGCCAGCAGCCATCCCGGCGGGAGCAATCAGCCCCAGCATTTT.

The rearrangement links TRBV5-1 to TRBJ1-2; no firm D call. V shed 5 bases and J shed 6 bases, with 5 bases lying between them. The CDR3 consists of 10 residues. Germline CDR1 is SGHRS and CDR2 is YFSETQ. The CDR3 loop is CASRGDGYTF. The CDR3 DNA sequence: TGCGCCAGCAGGGGCGATGGCTACACCTTC.

The chain carries TRBV3-1 (or the pseudogene TRBV3-2) and TRBJ1-4, with 8 bases lining up with TRBD1. This CDR3 contains 15 residues. Looked up from germline, CDR1 is LGHDT and CDR2 is YNNKEL (reference sequence). The V segment lost 7 bases and the J segment 4 bases; nucleotides outside the gene matches: 8. CDR3: CASTAEGQVNEKLFF. Here the CDR3 DNA reads TGTGCCAGCACCGCCGAGGGACAGGTTAATGAAAAACTGTTTTTT.

The CDR3 sequence: CASSQLGTVPSEAFF. DNA for the CDR3: TGCGCCAGCAGCCAACTGGGGACAGTTCCCTCTGAAGCTTTCTTT. The V and J genes are TRBV4-1 and TRBJ1-1; 7 nucleotides match TRBD1. Germline V gives CDR1 MGHRA, CDR2 YSYEKL. With V trimmed by 2 bases and J by 6 bases, 9 bases remained unmatched. CDR3 size: 15 residues.

The CDR3 DNA sequence: TGTGCCAGCAGCGAACCCAGGGGGCGATCGGACACTGAAGCTTTCTTT. It specifies CASSEPRGRSDTEAFF. The genes are TRBV9 and TRBJ1-1; 8 positions agree with TRBD1. V shed 3 bases and J 3 bases; nucleotides not matched to a gene: 10. This CDR3 comprises 16 residues. Germline V gives CDR1 SGDLS, CDR2 YYNGEE.

V is TRBV21-1 and J is TRBJ2-2; TRBD2, the table's D call, was not compared with the DNA. TRBV21-1 is marked as a pseudogene. This CDR3 spans 16 amino acids. The CDR3: CATAGDPWGDTGELFF. CDR3 coding DNA: TGTGCCACCGCGGGAGACCCCTGGGGAGACACCGGGGAGCTGTTTTTT.

This clone was observed once. CDR3 amino acids: CSGLGAEETQYF. DNA of the CDR3: TGCAGCGGACTAGGAGCGGAAGAGACCCAGTACTTC. The chain combines TRBV29-1 with TRBJ2-5; weak D call: TRBD2 (6 bases). Germline CDR1 SQVTM, CDR2 ANQGSEA. Trimming removed 7 bases at V and 3 bases at J, with 12 bases between. The CDR3 loop spans 12 amino acids.

The V gene is TRBV11-1, the J gene TRBJ2-1; D remains ambiguous. Looked up from germline, CDR1 is SGHAT and CDR2 is FQDESV (reference sequence). V lost 4 bases and J 4 bases, leaving 5 bases between the germline ends. The CDR3 sequence is 12 residues long. CDR3 DNA sequence: TGTGCCAGCAGCTCCACATACAATGAGCAGTTCTTC. Protein sequence: CASSSTYNEQFF.

The J gene is TRBJ2-3, the V gene TRBV27, with D tentatively TRBD1 (6 bases). CDR3 length equals 17 residues. V shed 7 bases and J shed 5 bases, with 25 bases lying between them. In germline, CDR1 is MNHEY, CDR2 SMNVEV (reference sequence). The CDR3 DNA sequence: TGTGCCAGCACCTCAAGTTGGTCGAGGACAGCCCGAGATACGCAGTATTTT. It encodes CASTSSWSRTARDTQYF.

This clone has a handful of counts. V gene TRBV3-1 (or the pseudogene TRBV3-2) combines with J gene TRBJ2-1, with 7 positions matching TRBD1. The V gene's germline CDR1 is LGHDT and CDR2 YNNKEL (reference sequence). The trim removed 3 bases at V and 5 bases at J, leaving 10 bases unmatched. This CDR3 is 16 amino acids long. CDR3 in amino acids: CASSHSRDSSHNEQFF. CDR3 nucleotides: TGTGCCAGCAGCCACTCCCGGGACAGTTCACACAATGAGCAGTTCTTC.

This clone was seen once. This chain joins TRBV19 and TRBJ2-3; D gene unclear. Trimming removed 10 bases from V and 2 bases from J, with 16 bases in between. The CDR3 has 14 amino acids. Germline V CDR1 and CDR2: LNHDA, SQIVND (reference sequence). The CDR3 spells CATSPGPDTDTQYF. DNA of the CDR3: TGTGCCACATCACCAGGTCCCGACACAGATACGCAGTATTTT.

This clone was observed once. The chain links TRBV6-1 to TRBJ2-1; 8 positions match TRBD1. The CDR3 has 14 residues. The V and J ends lost 3 bases and 14 bases, in that order; junction bases with no gene match: 12. Germline loops: CDR1 MNHNS, CDR2 SASEGT. CDR3 nucleotide sequence: TGTGCCAGCAGTGAGCCTATCCAGGGGGCGCGGGAGTTCTTC. It codes for CASSEPIQGAREFF.

This clone was found once. This rearrangement joins TRBV6-5 to TRBJ2-5; TRBD1 agrees at 7 bases. Germline V lookup: CDR1 MNHEY, CDR2 SVGAGI. This CDR3 has 13 amino acids. The junction had 3 bases not matched to a gene; V was cut back by 6 bases and J by 2 bases. CDR3 bases: TGTGCCAGCAGCCCGGGACAGCAAGAGACCCAGTACTTC. This codes for CASSPGQQETQYF.

The rearrangement uses TRBV18 and TRBJ1-5; D perhaps matches TRBD1 (5 bases). V lost 3 bases to trimming and J lost 4 bases, with 19 bases between them. Germline assignment: CDR1 KGHSH and CDR2 LQKENI. The CDR3 has 17 residues. The CDR3, as DNA: TGTGCCAGCTCACCTACACATTCCGGACAAGTAAATCAGCCCCAGCATTTT. It specifies CASSPTHSGQVNQPQHF.

This clone was seen a handful of times. The V gene is TRBV19, the J gene TRBJ2-4, with D tentatively TRBD1 (6 bases). The CDR3 contains 15 residues. V dropped 6 bases and J dropped 4 bases, with 16 bases sitting between them. Germline V gives CDR1 LNHDA, CDR2 SQIVND (reference sequence). Written as DNA, the CDR3 is TGTGCCAGTAGCTCTTTTACGGGGACAAAAAACATTCAGTACTTC. It is translated as CASSSFTGTKNIQYF.

The rearrangement joins TRBV5-1 to TRBJ1-6; the match to TRBD1 covers 11 bases. The CDR3 runs to 15 residues. The V gene's germline CDR1 is SGHRS and CDR2 YFSETQ. V was clipped by 4 bases and J by 7 bases; unmatched bases: 4. DNA for the CDR3: TGCGCCAGCAGCCTTGGACAGGGGGCGAATTCACCCCTCCACTTT. This encodes CASSLGQGANSPLHF.

J is TRBJ1-3 and V is TRBV2; possibly TRBD1 for D (6 bases). The V gene lost 5 bases and the J gene lost 0 bases, with 17 bases spanning the gap. This CDR3 comprises 17 residues. Germline loops: CDR1 SNHLY, CDR2 FYNNEI. CDR3 region: CASSSRDRFSSGNTIYF. The CDR3 DNA sequence: TGTGCCAGCAGTAGCCGTGACAGGTTCAGCTCTGGAAACACCATATATTTT.